Listed below are T cell receptor beta chains from one sample, sequenced in a study of cytomegalovirus exposure and HLA in healthy donors. Profiled with immunoSEQ multiplex PCR; TCRdb holds only in-frame clones, not every one. Here the sample spans approximately 92,000 clones, nearly 70% being singletons. The sample comprised PBMCs. The source of these receptors is a man aged 45-65 years in good health and CMV-seronegative. Both conserved end residues are part of each CDR3. D genes are given only for firm matches. The size entry is marked missing in some rows and otherwise reads once, few, many or a size class.

cdr3_aa: CASRAGVNGYTF
cdr3_nt: TGTGCCAGCAGGGCAGGGGTTAATGGCTACACCTTC
d_call: NA
clone_size: few
v_call: TRBV6-5
j_call: TRBJ1-2

cdr3_aa: CASSYGRGDTQYF
cdr3_nt: TGTGCCAGCAGCTATGGGAGGGGAGATACGCAGTATTTT
d_call: TRBD2
clone_size: NA
v_call: TRBV7-8
j_call: TRBJ2-3

cdr3_aa: CASSLGATGVDTQYF
cdr3_nt: TGCGCCAGCAGCTTGGGAGCGACCGGGGTCGATACGCAGTATTTT
d_call: NA
clone_size: NA
v_call: TRBV5-1
j_call: TRBJ2-3

cdr3_aa: CSVHSGANVLTF
cdr3_nt: TGCAGCGTTCACTCTGGGGCCAACGTCCTGACTTTC
d_call: NA
clone_size: NA
v_call: TRBV29-1
j_call: TRBJ2-6

cdr3_aa: CASSSQTSGRGYNEQFF
cdr3_nt: TGTGCCAGCAGTTCACAGACTAGCGGGAGGGGCTACAATGAGCAGTTCTTC
d_call: TRBD2
clone_size: once
v_call: TRBV28
j_call: TRBJ2-1

cdr3_aa: CASRAGTGGYEQYF
cdr3_nt: TGTGCCAGCAGAGCGGGGACGGGGGGCTACGAGCAGTACTTC
d_call: TRBD2
clone_size: once
v_call: TRBV28
j_call: TRBJ2-7

cdr3_aa: CASSPGQGGWSGNTIYF
cdr3_nt: TGCGCCAGCAGCCCCGGACAGGGGGGTTGGTCTGGAAACACCATATATTTT
d_call: TRBD1
clone_size: once
v_call: TRBV4-1
j_call: TRBJ1-3

cdr3_aa: CSAWTGNTGELFF
cdr3_nt: TGCAGCGCCTGGACTGGGAACACCGGGGAGCTGTTTTTT
d_call: NA
clone_size: NA
v_call: TRBV29-1
j_call: TRBJ2-2

cdr3_aa: CASSLEGGAAGKQYF
cdr3_nt: TGTGCTAGCAGCTTAGAGGGGGGGGCAGCCGGTAAGCAGTACTTC
d_call: NA
clone_size: few
v_call: TRBV7-7
j_call: TRBJ2-7

cdr3_aa: CASSPGVQETQYF
cdr3_nt: TGCGCCAGCAGCCCGGGAGTGCAAGAGACCCAGTACTTC
d_call: NA
clone_size: NA
v_call: TRBV4-3
j_call: TRBJ2-5

cdr3_aa: CASSSGQVTGELFF
cdr3_nt: TGTGCCAGCAGCTCCGGACAGGTCACCGGGGAGCTGTTTTTT
d_call: TRBD1
clone_size: NA
v_call: TRBV7-3
j_call: TRBJ2-2

cdr3_aa: CASSLAPGQANTGELFF
cdr3_nt: TGTGCCAGCAGCTTGGCGCCGGGACAAGCGAACACCGGGGAGCTGTTTTTT
d_call: NA
clone_size: NA
v_call: TRBV5-4
j_call: TRBJ2-2

cdr3_aa: CASSFTAGGYNEQFF
cdr3_nt: TGTGCCAGCAGTTTTACGGCCGGGGGCTACAATGAGCAGTTCTTC
d_call: NA
clone_size: NA
v_call: TRBV13
j_call: TRBJ2-1

cdr3_aa: CASSRDFKETQYF
cdr3_nt: TGTGCCAGCAGTCGAGACTTCAAAGAGACCCAGTACTTC
d_call: NA
clone_size: NA
v_call: TRBV7-2
j_call: TRBJ2-5